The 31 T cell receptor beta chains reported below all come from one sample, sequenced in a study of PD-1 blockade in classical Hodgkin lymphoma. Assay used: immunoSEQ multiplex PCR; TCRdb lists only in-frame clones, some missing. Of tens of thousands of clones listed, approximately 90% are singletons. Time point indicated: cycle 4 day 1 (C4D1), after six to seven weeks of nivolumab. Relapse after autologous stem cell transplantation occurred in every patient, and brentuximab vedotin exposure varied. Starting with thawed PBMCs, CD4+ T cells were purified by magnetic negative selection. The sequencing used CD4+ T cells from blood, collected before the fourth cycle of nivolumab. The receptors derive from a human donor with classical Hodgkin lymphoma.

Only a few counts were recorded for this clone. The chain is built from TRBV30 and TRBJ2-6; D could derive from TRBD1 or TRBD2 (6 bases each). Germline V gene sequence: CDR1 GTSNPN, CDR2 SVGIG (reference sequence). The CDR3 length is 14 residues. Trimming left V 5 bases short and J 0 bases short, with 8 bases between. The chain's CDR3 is CAWGGRSGANVLTF. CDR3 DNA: TGTGCCTGGGGGGGGCGCTCTGGGGCCAACGTCCTGACTTTC.

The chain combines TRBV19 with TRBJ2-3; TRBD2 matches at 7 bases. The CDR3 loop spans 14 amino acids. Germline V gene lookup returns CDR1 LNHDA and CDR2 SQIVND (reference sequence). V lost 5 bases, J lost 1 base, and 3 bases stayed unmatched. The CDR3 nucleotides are TGTGCCAGTAGTTGGGAGGGCGGCACAGATACGCAGTATTTT. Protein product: CASSWEGGTDTQYF.

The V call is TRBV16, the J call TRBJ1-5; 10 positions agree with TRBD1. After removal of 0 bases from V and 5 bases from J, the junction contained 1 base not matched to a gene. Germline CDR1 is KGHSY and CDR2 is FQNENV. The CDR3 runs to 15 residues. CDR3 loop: CASSQSGTGDQPQHF. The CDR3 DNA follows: TGTGCCAGCAGCCAATCGGGGACAGGGGATCAGCCCCAGCATTTT. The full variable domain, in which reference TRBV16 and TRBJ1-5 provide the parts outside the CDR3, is GEEVAQTPKHLVRGEGQKAKLYCAPIKGHSYVFWYQQVLKNEFKFLISFQNENVFDETGMPKERFSAKCLPNSPCSLEIQATKLEDSAVYFCASSQSGTGDQPQHFGDGTRLSIL.

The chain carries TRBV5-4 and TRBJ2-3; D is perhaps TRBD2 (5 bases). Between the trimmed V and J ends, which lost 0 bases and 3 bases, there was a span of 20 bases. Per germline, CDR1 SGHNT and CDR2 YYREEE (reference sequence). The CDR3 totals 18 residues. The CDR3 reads CASSLARLGGLATDTQYF. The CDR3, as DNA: TGTGCCAGCAGCTTGGCACGCTTGGGCGGGCTTGCAACAGATACGCAGTATTTT.

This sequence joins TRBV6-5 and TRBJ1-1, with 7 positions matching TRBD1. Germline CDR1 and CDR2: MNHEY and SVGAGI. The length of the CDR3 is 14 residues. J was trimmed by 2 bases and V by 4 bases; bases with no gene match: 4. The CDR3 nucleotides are TGTGCCAGCAGTTTACGGGACAGTAACACTGAAGCTTTCTTT. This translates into CASSLRDSNTEAFF.

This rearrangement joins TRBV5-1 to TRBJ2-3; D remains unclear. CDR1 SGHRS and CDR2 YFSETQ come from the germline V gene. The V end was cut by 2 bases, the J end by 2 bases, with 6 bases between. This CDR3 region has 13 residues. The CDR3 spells CASSFPDTDTQYF. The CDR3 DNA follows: TGCGCCAGCAGCTTCCCCGACACAGATACGCAGTATTTT.

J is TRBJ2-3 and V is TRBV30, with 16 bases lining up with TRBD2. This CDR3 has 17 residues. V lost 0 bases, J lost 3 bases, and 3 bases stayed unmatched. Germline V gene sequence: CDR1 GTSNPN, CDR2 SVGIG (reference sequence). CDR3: CAWSVGTSGRATDTQYF. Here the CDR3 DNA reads TGTGCCTGGAGTGTCGGGACTAGCGGGAGGGCTACAGATACGCAGTATTTT.

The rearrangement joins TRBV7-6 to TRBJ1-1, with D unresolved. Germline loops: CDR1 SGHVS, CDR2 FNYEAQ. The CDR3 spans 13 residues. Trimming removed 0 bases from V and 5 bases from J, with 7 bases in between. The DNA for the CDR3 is TGTGCCAGCAGCTTAGCCGGGCAGACTGAAGCTTTCTTT. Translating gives CASSLAGQTEAFF. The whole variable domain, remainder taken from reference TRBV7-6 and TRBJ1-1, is GAGVSQSPRYKVTKRGQDVALRCDPISGHVSLYWYRQALGQGPEFLTYFNYEAQQDKSGLPNDRFSAERPEGSISTLTIQRTEQRDSAMYRCASSLAGQTEAFFGQGTRLTVV.

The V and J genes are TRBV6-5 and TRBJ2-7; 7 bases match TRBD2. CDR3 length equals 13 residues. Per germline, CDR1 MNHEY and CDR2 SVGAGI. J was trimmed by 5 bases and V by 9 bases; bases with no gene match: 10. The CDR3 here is CARMGLLSHEQYF. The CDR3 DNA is TGTGCCAGGATGGGACTATTATCCCACGAGCAGTACTTC.

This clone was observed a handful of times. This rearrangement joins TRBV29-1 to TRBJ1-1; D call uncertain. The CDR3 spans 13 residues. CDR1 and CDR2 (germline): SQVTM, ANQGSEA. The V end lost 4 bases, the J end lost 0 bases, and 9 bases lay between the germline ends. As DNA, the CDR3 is TGCAGCGTTGTCACAGAAATGAACACTGAAGCTTTCTTT. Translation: CSVVTEMNTEAFF.

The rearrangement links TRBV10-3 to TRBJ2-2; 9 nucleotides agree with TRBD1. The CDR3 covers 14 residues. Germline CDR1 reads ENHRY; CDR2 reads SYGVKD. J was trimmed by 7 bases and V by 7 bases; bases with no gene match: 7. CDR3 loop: CAITPGQGLGELFF. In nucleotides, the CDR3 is TGTGCCATCACTCCGGGACAGGGCCTCGGGGAGCTGTTTTTT.

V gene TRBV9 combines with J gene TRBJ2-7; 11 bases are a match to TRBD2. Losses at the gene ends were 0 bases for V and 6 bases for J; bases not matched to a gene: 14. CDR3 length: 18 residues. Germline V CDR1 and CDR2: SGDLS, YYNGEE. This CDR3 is CASSVGASGRRVGGEQYF. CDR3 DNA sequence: TGTGCCAGCAGCGTAGGAGCTAGCGGGAGGCGTGTGGGTGGCGAGCAGTACTTC.

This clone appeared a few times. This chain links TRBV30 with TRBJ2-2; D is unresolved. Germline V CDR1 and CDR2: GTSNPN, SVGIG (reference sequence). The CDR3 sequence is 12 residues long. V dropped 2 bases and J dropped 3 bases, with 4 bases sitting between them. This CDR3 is CAWSQDTGELFF. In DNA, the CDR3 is TGTGCCTGGAGTCAGGACACCGGGGAGCTGTTTTTT.

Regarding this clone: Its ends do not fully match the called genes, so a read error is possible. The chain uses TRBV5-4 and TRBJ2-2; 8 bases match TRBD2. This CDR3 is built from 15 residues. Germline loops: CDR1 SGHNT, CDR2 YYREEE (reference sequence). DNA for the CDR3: TGTGCCAGCAGCTTGCGGGGGGGACGAACCGAGGAGCTGTTTTTT. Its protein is CASSLRGGRTEELFF.

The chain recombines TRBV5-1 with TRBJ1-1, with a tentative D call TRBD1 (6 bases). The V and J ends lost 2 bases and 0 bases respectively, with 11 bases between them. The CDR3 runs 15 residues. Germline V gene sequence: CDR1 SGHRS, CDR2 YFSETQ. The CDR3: CASSFTGPVNTEAFF. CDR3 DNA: TGCGCCAGCAGCTTCACAGGGCCGGTGAACACTGAAGCTTTCTTT.

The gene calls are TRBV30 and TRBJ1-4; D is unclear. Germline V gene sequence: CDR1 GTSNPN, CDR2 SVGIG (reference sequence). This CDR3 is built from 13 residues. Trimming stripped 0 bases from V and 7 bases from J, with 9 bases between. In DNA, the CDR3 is TGTGCCTGGAGTGTTGGTCCCGCTGAAAAACTGTTTTTT. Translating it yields CAWSVGPAEKLFF.

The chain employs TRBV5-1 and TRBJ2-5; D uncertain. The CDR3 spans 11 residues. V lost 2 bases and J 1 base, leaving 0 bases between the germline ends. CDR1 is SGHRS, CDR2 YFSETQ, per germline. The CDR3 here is CASSFQETQYF. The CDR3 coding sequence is TGCGCCAGCAGCTTCCAAGAGACCCAGTACTTC.

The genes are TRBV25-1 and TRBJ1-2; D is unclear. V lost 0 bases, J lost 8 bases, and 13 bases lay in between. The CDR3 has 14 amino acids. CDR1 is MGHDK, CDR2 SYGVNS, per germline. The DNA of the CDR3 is TGTGCCAGCAGTGAATACACCCGAATTGGGGGCTACACCTTC. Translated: CASSEYTRIGGYTF.

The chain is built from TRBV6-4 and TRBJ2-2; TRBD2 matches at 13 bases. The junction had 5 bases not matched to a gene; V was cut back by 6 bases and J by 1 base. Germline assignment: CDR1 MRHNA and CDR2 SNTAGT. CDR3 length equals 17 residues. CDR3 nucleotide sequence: TGTGCCAGCAGCGCTGGGACTAGCGGGGTGAACACCGGGGAGCTGTTTTTT. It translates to CASSAGTSGVNTGELFF.

The CDR3, as DNA: TGTGCCAGCAGTTTAGAGGGCTCTGGCTACACCTTC. Protein product: CASSLEGSGYTF. This rearrangement joins TRBV27 to TRBJ1-2; D gene unclear. V gave up 2 bases and J gave up 7 bases, with 8 bases separating them. The germline V gene has CDR1 MNHEY and CDR2 SMNVEV (reference sequence). CDR3 length: 12 residues.

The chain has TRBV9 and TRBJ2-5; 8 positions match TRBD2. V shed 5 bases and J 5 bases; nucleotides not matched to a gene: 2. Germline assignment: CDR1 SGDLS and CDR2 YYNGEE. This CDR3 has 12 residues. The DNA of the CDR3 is TGTGCCAGCAGGGGCGGGGGGGAGACCCAGTACTTC. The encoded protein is CASRGGGETQYF.

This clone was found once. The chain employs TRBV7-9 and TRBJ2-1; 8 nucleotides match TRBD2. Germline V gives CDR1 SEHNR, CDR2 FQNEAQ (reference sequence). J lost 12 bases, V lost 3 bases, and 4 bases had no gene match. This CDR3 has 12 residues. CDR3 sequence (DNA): TGTGCCAGCAGCTTTAGGACTAGCTGGCAGTTCTTC. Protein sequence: CASSFRTSWQFF.

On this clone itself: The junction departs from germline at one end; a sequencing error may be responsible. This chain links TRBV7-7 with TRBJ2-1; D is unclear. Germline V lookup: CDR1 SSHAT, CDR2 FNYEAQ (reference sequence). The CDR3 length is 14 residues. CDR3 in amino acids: CASSPYGDYNEQFF. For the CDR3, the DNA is TGTGCTAGCAGCCCCTATGGGGACTACAATGAGCAGTTCTTC.

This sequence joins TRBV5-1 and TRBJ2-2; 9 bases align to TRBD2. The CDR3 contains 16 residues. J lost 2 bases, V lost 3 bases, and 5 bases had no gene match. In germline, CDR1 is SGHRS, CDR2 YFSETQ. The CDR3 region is CASSSRTSANTGELFF. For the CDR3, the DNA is TGCGCCAGCAGCTCCCGGACTAGCGCAAACACCGGGGAGCTGTTTTTT.

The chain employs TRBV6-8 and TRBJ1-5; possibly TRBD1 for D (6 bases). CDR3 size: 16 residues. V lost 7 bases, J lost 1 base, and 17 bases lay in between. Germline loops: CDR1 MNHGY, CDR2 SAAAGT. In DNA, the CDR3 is TGTGCCAGCATCCCCGTGAGAGACAGGAGCAATCAGCCCCAGCATTTT. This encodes CASIPVRDRSNQPQHF.

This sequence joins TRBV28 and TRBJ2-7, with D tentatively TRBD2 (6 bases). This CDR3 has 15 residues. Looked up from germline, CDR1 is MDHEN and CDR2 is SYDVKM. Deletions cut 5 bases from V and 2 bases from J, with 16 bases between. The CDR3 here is CASSPPGLPAYEQYF. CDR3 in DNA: TGTGCCAGCAGTCCCCCGGGACTGCCTGCCTACGAGCAGTACTTC.

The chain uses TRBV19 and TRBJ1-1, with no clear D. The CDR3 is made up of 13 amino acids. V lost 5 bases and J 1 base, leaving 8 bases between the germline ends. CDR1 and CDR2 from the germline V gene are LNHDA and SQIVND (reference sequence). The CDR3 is CASSPTQNTEAFF. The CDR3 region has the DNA TGTGCCAGTAGTCCCACTCAGAACACTGAAGCTTTCTTT. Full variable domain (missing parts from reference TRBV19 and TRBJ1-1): DGGITQSPKYLFRKEGQNVTLSCEQNLNHDAMYWYRQDPGQGLRLIYYSQIVNDFQKGDIAEGYSVSREKKESFPLTVTSAQKNPTAFYLCASSPTQNTEAFFGQGTRLTVV.

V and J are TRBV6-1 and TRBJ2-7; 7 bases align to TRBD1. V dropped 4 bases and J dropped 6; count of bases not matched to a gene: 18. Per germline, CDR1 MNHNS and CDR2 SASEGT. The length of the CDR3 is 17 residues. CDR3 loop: CASSAPRQGSYSGEQYF. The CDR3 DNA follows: TGTGCCAGCAGTGCCCCGAGACAGGGCAGTTACTCGGGCGAGCAGTACTTC.

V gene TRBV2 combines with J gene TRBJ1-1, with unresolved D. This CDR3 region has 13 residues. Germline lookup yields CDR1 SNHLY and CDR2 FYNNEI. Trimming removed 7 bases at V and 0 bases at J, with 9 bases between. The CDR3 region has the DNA TGTGCCAGCAAGCGATTCATGAACACTGAAGCTTTCTTT. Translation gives CASKRFMNTEAFF.

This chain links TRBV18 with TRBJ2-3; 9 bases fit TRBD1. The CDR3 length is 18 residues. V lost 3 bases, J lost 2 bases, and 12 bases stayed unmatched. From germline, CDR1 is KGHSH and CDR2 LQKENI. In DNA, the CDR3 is TGTGCCAGCTCACCCTCCTATGCCGGGACAGGGCTCACAGATACGCAGTATTTT. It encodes CASSPSYAGTGLTDTQYF.

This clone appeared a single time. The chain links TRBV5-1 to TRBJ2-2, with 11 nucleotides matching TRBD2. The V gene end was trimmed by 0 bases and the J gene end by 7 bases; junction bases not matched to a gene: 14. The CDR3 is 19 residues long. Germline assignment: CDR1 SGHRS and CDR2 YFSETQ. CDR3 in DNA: TGCGCCAGCAGCTTGGCCTCCGGTGGTGTGCTAGCGGGAGGCGGGGAGCTGTTTTTT. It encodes CASSLASGGVLAGGGELFF.